This T cell receptor (beta chain) emerged from a study of blood T cell repertoires in COVID-19. Whole-study context: Samples representing acute and convalescent COVID-19 were sourced from the United States, Italy and Spain.

Profiling relied on immunoSEQ multiplex PCR, and the TCRdb table lists in-frame clones only, not all of them. The profile shows roughly 70,000 clones, about 86% of them singletons. The length of the CDR3 is 14 residues. CDR1 is KGHDR and CDR2 is SFDVKD in the germline V gene. Deletions cut 2 bases from V and 4 bases from J, with 10 bases between. The sequenced sample consisted of peripheral blood. The TCR was taken from a woman aged 55-70 years with acute or convalescent COVID-19. The V gene is TRBV24-1, the J gene TRBJ1-2; tentative D call: TRBD1 (5 bases). In DNA, the CDR3 is TGTGCCACCAGTGATTATAGCAGGGCCTATGGCTACACCTTC. The encoded protein is CATSDYSRAYGYTF.